This entry concerns a single T cell receptor beta chain. Trimming took 0 bases from V and 7 from J; bases not matched to a gene: 6. This CDR3 has 16 amino acids. Germline V gene sequence: CDR1 GTSNPN, CDR2 SVGIG (reference sequence). Under the authors' procedure: Amplified reference gene primers provided the basis for estimating nucleated cell counts. TCRdb's copy holds only in-frame clones and misses some; the assay was immunoSEQ multiplex PCR. V and J calls and clone size are given by that table; D and trimming were obtained from the DNA. The table has 150,000 or so clones, about 79% seen once; the top ten hold 9.2%. Cohorts were determined from participant-reported clinical history. The data stem from a study of blood T cell repertoires in COVID-19. In the study overall: Acute and convalescent COVID-19 samples came from the United States, Italy and Spain. Nucleic acid was either cDNA or gDNA, and it came from T cells, B-cell-depleted T cells, or PBMCs.

This chain uses TRBV30 with TRBJ1-6; TRBD1 matches at 10 bases. Sequences were obtained from PBMCs or T cells enriched from blood (not recorded which). The source is a man aged 50 to 60 who had recovered from COVID-19. CDR3 in amino acids: CAWSVRDRGDNSPLHF. CDR3 sequence (DNA): TGTGCCTGGAGTGTACGGGACAGGGGTGACAATTCACCCCTCCACTTT.